This T cell receptor beta chain was retrieved from a study of control samples from healthy donors and cancer patients. CDR1 is SGHKS and CDR2 is YYEKEE in the germline V gene (reference sequence). This CDR3 has 14 residues. Deletions cut 4 bases from V and 6 bases from J, with 14 bases between. Data came from immunoSEQ multiplex PCR; TCRdb stores just in-frame clones and leaves some out. The sample records just over 80,000 clones, about 93% being singletons. The chain uses TRBV5-5 and TRBJ1-5; maybe TRBD1 (5 bases). This clonotype was obtained from a young woman in good health. Material: blood. This chain's CDR3 is CASSKDGGTQPQHF. CDR3 nucleotide sequence: TGTGCCAGCAGCAAGGACGGAGGGACTCAGCCCCAGCATTTT. The entire variable domain, with the rest obtained from reference TRBV5-5 and TRBJ1-5, is as follows: DAGVTQSPTHLIKTRGQQVTLRCSPISGHKSVSWYQQVLGQGPQFIFQYYEKEERGRGNFPDRFSARQFPNYSSELNVNALLLGDSALYLCASSKDGGTQPQHFGDGTRLSIL.